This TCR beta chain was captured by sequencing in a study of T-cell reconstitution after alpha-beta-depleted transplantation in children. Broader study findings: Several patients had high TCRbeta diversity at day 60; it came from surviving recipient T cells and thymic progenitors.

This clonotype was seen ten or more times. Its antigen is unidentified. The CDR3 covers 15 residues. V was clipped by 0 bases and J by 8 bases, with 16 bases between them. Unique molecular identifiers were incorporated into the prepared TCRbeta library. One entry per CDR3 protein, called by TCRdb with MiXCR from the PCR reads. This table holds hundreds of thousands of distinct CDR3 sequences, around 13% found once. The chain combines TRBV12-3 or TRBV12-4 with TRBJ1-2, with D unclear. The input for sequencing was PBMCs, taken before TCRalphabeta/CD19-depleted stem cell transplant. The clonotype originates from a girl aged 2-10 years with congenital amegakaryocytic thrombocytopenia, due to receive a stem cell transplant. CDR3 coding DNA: TGTGCCAGCAGTTTAGCGTCCGAGGCCCCCTGGGGCTACACCTTC. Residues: CASSLASEAPWGYTF.